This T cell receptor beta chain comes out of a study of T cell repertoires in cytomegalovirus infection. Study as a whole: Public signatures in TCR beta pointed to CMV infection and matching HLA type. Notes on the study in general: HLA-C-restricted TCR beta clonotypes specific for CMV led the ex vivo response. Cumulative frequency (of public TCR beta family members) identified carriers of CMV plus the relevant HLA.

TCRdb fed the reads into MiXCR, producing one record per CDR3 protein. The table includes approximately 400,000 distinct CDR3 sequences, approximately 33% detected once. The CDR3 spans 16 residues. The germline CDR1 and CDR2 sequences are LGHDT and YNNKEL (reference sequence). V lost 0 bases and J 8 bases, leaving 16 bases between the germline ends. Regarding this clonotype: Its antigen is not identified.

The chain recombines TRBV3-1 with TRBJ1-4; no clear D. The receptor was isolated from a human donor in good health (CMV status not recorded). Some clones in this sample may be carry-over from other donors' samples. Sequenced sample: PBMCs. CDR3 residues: CASSQETLGGCEKLFF. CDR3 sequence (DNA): TGTGCCAGCAGCCAAGAAACTCTAGGAGGGTGCGAAAAACTGTTTTTT.